A selection of T cell receptor beta chains follows, all from one sample in a study of control samples from healthy donors and cancer patients. This table comes from immunoSEQ multiplex PCR, and its TCRdb copy is limited to in-frame clones, with some not included. The data hold about 54,000 clones, with 95% to 97% observed a single time. The sample taken for sequencing was blood. The receptors here all came from a woman aged 30 to 39 in good health. The CDR3 runs from the conserved cysteine through the conserved F or W. A D gene is named only where the DNA matches it firmly. Expanded clones are given a class, and other clones once, few, many or no size at all.

d_call,v_call,cdr3_length,j_call,clone_size,cdr3_aa,cdr3_nt
NA,TRBV28,13,TRBJ2-7,NA,CASSFFEGYEQYF,TGTGCCAGCAGTTTTTTTGAGGGGTACGAGCAGTACTTC
TRBD1,TRBV7-2,14,TRBJ1-6,NA,CASSRDRYYSPLHF,TGTGCCAGCAGCCGGGACAGGTATTACTCACCCCTCCACTTT
NA,TRBV27,15,TRBJ2-5,NA,CASSRGPTRTETQYF,TGTGCCAGCAGCCGGGGACCAACTAGGACCGAGACCCAGTACTTC
NA,TRBV19,13,TRBJ1-1,NA,CASSIGGDTEAFF,TGTGCCAGTAGTATAGGTGGGGACACTGAAGCTTTCTTT
TRBD2,TRBV5-4,16,TRBJ2-2,NA,CASSLWGRAVTGELFF,TGTGCCAGCAGCTTGTGGGGGAGGGCCGTCACCGGGGAGCTGTTTTTT
TRBD2,TRBV10-3,15,TRBJ2-7,NA,CAISLAGGFSYEQYF,TGTGCCATCAGTCTAGCGGGAGGGTTTTCGTACGAGCAGTACTTC
NA,TRBV5-1,16,TRBJ1-4,NA,CASSLGGSTTNEKLFF,TGCGCCAGCAGCTTGGGGGGGAGCACAACTAATGAAAAACTGTTTTTT
TRBD1,TRBV11-2,17,TRBJ2-5,NA,CASSLVGGQGVQETQYF,TGTGCCAGCAGCTTAGTCGGGGGACAGGGTGTCCAAGAGACCCAGTACTTC
TRBD2,TRBV30,17,TRBJ2-7,NA,CAWSAGLAGGSGHEQYF,TGTGCCTGGAGTGCGGGACTAGCGGGAGGGTCTGGTCACGAGCAGTACTTC
NA,TRBV4-1,13,TRBJ2-5,NA,CASSQSRTETQYF,TGCGCCAGCAGCCAATCAAGGACGGAGACCCAGTACTTC
NA,TRBV5-1,17,TRBJ1-6,once,CASSLAWAGLSASPLHF,TGCGCCAGCAGCTTGGCCTGGGCAGGGCTATCTGCTTCACCCCTCCACTTT
NA,TRBV19,16,TRBJ1-5,NA,CASTSPGHGGNQPQHF,TGTGCCAGTACAAGTCCAGGTCATGGGGGGAATCAGCCCCAGCATTTT
NA,TRBV29-1,18,TRBJ2-2,NA,CSALTGTPAYPNTGELFF,TGCAGCGCTCTCACCGGGACGCCGGCCTACCCGAACACCGGGGAGCTGTTTTTT
TRBD2,TRBV7-2,16,TRBJ2-5,NA,CASSLEGAGGPETQYF,TGTGCCAGCAGCTTAGAGGGAGCGGGAGGCCCAGAGACCCAGTACTTC
TRBD1,TRBV18,16,TRBJ1-1,once,CASSPEWDSKNTEAFF,TGTGCCAGCTCACCAGAATGGGACAGCAAGAACACTGAAGCTTTCTTT
NA,TRBV5-1,16,TRBJ2-2,NA,CASSLGGGSNTGELFF,TGCGCCAGCAGCCTTGGAGGGGGATCGAACACCGGGGAGCTGTTTTTT
TRBD1,TRBV5-1,16,TRBJ2-3,NA,CASSLGGQGATDTQYF,TGCGCCAGCAGCTTGGGCGGCCAGGGGGCGACGGATACGCAGTATTTT
TRBD1,TRBV11-2,15,TRBJ1-5,NA,CASSLSGGTDQPQHF,TGTGCCAGCAGCTTATCAGGGGGCACTGATCAGCCCCAGCATTTT
NA,TRBV6-5,14,TRBJ1-2,NA,CASTGGGGNYGYTF,TGTGCCAGCACCGGTGGGGGGGGCAACTATGGCTACACCTTC
NA,TRBV9,16,TRBJ1-1,NA,CASSVGAGTMNTEAFF,TGTGCCAGCAGCGTAGGGGCAGGGACTATGAACACTGAAGCTTTCTTT
NA,TRBV21-1,16,TRBJ2-1,once,CASSINWLAGFNEQFF,TGTGCCAGCAGCATAAATTGGCTAGCGGGATTCAATGAGCAGTTCTTC
NA,TRBV11-3,15,TRBJ2-1,NA,CASSLGRAGDNEQFF,TGTGCCAGCAGCTTAGGTCGGGCTGGGGACAATGAGCAGTTCTTC
NA,TRBV10-2,13,TRBJ1-1,NA,CASSGAGNTEAFF,TGCGCCAGCAGTGGAGCAGGGAACACTGAAGCTTTCTTT
NA,TRBV15,14,TRBJ2-7,NA,CATSRDLATFEQYF,TGTGCCACCAGCAGAGATCTGGCGACGTTCGAGCAGTACTTC
NA,TRBV19,15,TRBJ2-1,NA,CASSIVASSYNEQFF,TGTGCCAGTAGTATCGTGGCCAGCTCCTACAATGAGCAGTTCTTC
TRBD2,TRBV3-1/TRBV3-2,14,TRBJ2-5,NA,CASSLGRGRETQYF,TGTGCCAGCAGCTTGGGGAGGGGACGGGAGACCCAGTACTTC
NA,TRBV28,12,TRBJ1-1,NA,CASRTMNTEAFF,TGTGCCAGCCGCACCATGAACACTGAAGCTTTCTTT
NA,TRBV2,13,TRBJ1-6,NA,CATRRTVNSPLHF,TGTGCCACTCGGCGGACCGTCAATTCACCCCTCCACTTT
NA,TRBV28,16,TRBJ1-4,NA,CASSSPAGSMGEKLFF,TGTGCCAGCAGTTCGCCGGCGGGTTCGATGGGAGAAAAACTGTTTTTT
NA,TRBV4-1,15,TRBJ1-4,NA,CASSQNRATNEKLFF,TGCGCCAGCAGCCAAAACAGAGCAACTAATGAAAAACTGTTTTTT
TRBD2,TRBV18,15,TRBJ2-5,NA,CASSPVLAGKETQYF,TGTGCCAGCTCACCTGTACTAGCGGGGAAAGAGACCCAGTACTTC
NA,TRBV27,13,TRBJ1-2,NA,CASSFGGTGAYTF,TGTGCCAGCAGCTTCGGGGGGACCGGGGCCTACACCTTC
NA,TRBV5-1,13,TRBJ2-7,NA,CASSARPGPEQYF,TGCGCCAGCAGCGCCCGCCCAGGGCCCGAGCAGTACTTC
NA,TRBV9,13,TRBJ2-7,NA,CASSAGRGYEQYF,TGTGCCAGCAGCGCGGGACGCGGCTACGAGCAGTACTTC
NA,TRBV30,15,TRBJ2-7,once,CAWSVGQFNSYEQYF,TGTGCCTGGAGTGTAGGACAGTTCAACTCCTACGAGCAGTACTTC
NA,TRBV25-1,14,TRBJ2-1,NA,CASSDHRVYNEQFF,TGTGCCAGCAGTGACCACCGGGTCTACAATGAGCAGTTCTTC
TRBD2,TRBV6-2/TRBV6-3,14,TRBJ2-2,NA,CASSYRERGGELFF,TGTGCCAGCAGTTACAGGGAGCGGGGCGGGGAGCTGTTTTTT
NA,TRBV10-3,15,TRBJ1-1,once,CAISESESMNTEAFF,TGTGCCATCAGTGAGTCAGAATCCATGAACACTGAAGCTTTCTTT
TRBD1,TRBV12-5,15,TRBJ1-5,NA,CASGWTGGGNQPQHF,TGTGCTAGTGGTTGGACAGGGGGGGGCAATCAGCCCCAGCATTTT
TRBD1,TRBV5-1,14,TRBJ2-3,NA,CASSPGQNTDTQYF,TGCGCCAGCAGCCCGGGACAGAACACAGATACGCAGTATTTT
NA,TRBV18,13,TRBJ2-1,NA,CASSPTLDRKQFF,TGTGCCAGCTCACCTACCCTGGACAGAAAGCAGTTCTTC
NA,TRBV11-3,15,TRBJ2-7,NA,CASSLDTGESYEQYF,TGTGCCAGCAGCTTAGATACCGGGGAATCCTACGAGCAGTACTTC
NA,TRBV27,14,TRBJ2-7,NA,CASSPRRGGYEQYF,TGTGCCAGCAGTCCCCGAAGAGGGGGATACGAGCAGTACTTC
NA,TRBV7-6,18,TRBJ2-1,NA,CASSLANVGAGAHNEQFF,TGTGCCAGCAGCTTAGCCAACGTGGGGGCGGGAGCCCACAATGAGCAGTTCTTC
TRBD2,TRBV4-2,15,TRBJ2-1,NA,CASSPLSGDYNEQFF,TGTGCCAGCAGCCCCCTGAGCGGGGACTACAATGAGCAGTTCTTC
NA,TRBV27,14,TRBJ1-1,NA,CASSLTALNTEAFF,TGTGCCAGCAGTTTAACAGCTTTGAACACTGAAGCTTTCTTT
NA,TRBV9,15,TRBJ1-3,NA,CASSGDGVSGNTIYF,TGTGCCAGCAGCGGAGATGGAGTCTCTGGAAACACCATATATTTT
TRBD1,TRBV10-3,14,TRBJ1-2,NA,CAISTLGTGEGYTF,TGTGCCATCAGTACCCTCGGGACAGGGGAGGGCTACACCTTC
NA,TRBV30,12,TRBJ1-3,NA,CAWSPTGNTIYF,TGTGCCTGGTCCCCCACTGGAAACACCATATATTTT
TRBD2,TRBV11-2,16,TRBJ2-3,once,CASSPTSGEGADTQYF,TGTGCCAGCAGCCCAACTAGCGGGGAGGGAGCAGATACGCAGTATTTT
TRBD2,TRBV5-4,15,TRBJ2-2,NA,CASSFLSGSSGELFF,TGTGCCAGCAGCTTCCTTAGCGGGAGTTCCGGGGAGCTGTTTTTT
NA,TRBV7-2,14,TRBJ1-3,once,CASSLGTSGNTIYF,TGTGCCAGCAGCTTGGGCACCTCTGGAAACACCATATATTTT
NA,TRBV10-3,13,TRBJ1-4,NA,CAISGGSSEKLFF,TGTGCCATCAGTGGAGGTAGCAGCGAAAAACTGTTTTTT
TRBD1,TRBV18,17,TRBJ2-3,NA,CASSPTSGDSSRNTQYF,TGTGCCAGCTCACCAACGTCCGGGGACAGCTCTCGGAATACGCAGTATTTT
NA,TRBV5-4,13,TRBJ1-1,NA,CASSPGSNTEAFF,TGTGCCAGCAGCCCCGGGTCGAACACTGAAGCTTTCTTT
TRBD2,TRBV3-1/TRBV3-2,17,TRBJ2-1,NA,CASSRYPLAVTYNEQFF,TGTGCCAGCAGCCGGTATCCACTAGCGGTAACCTACAATGAGCAGTTCTTC
NA,TRBV27,16,TRBJ2-1,NA,CASSFDRQQTYNEQFF,TGTGCCAGCAGTTTTGACAGACAACAGACCTACAATGAGCAGTTCTTC
NA,TRBV28,15,TRBJ2-3,NA,CASSFWAGTTDTQYF,TGTGCCAGCAGTTTCTGGGCGGGAACCACAGATACGCAGTATTTT
NA,TRBV14,15,TRBJ1-2,NA,CASSQDHRVGGGYTF,TGTGCCAGCAGCCAAGACCACAGGGTCGGCGGAGGCTACACCTTC
TRBD1,TRBV28,18,TRBJ1-1,NA,CASSGDRVQRPGDTEAFF,TGTGCCAGCAGTGGGGACAGGGTGCAAAGGCCAGGGGACACTGAAGCTTTCTTT